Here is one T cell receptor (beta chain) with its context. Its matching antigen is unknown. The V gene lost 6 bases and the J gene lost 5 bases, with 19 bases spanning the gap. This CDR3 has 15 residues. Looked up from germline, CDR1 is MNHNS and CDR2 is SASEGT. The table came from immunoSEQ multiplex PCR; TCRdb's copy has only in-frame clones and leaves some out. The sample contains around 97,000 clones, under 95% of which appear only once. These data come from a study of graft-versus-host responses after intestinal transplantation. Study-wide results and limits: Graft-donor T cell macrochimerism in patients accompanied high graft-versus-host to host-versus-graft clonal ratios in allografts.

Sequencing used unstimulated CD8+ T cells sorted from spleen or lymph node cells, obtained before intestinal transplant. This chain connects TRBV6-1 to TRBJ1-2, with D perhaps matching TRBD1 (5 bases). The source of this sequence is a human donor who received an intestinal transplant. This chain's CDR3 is CASSPPGSGPYGYTF. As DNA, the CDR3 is TGTGCCAGCAGCCCTCCAGGCTCGGGACCTTATGGCTACACCTTC.